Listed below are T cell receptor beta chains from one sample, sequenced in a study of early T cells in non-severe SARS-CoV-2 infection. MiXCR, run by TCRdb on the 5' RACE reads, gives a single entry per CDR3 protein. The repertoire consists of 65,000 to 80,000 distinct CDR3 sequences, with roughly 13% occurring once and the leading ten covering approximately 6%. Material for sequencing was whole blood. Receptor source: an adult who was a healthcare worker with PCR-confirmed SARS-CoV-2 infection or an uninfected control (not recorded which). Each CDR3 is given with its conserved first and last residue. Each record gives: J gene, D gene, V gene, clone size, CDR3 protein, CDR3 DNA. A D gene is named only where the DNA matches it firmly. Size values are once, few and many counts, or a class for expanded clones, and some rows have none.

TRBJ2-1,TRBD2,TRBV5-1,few,CASSLTSGSWGNEQFF,TGCGCCAGCAGCTTGACTAGCGGGTCGTGGGGCAATGAGCAGTTCTTC
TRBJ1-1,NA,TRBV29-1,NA,CSARDGDTEASF,TGCAGCGCTCGGGACGGTGACACTGAAGCTTCCTTT
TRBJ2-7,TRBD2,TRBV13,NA,CASSSGLARGEQYF,TGTGCCAGCAGCTCTGGACTAGCGAGGGGGGAGCAGTACTTC
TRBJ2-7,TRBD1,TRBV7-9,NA,CASSFGPGTGAYYEQYF,TGTGCCAGCAGCTTTGGTCCCGGGACAGGGGCTTATTACGAGCAGTACTTC
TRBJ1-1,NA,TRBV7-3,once,CASKRTETEAFF,TGTGCCAGCAAGCGGACGGAAACTGAAGCTTTCTTT
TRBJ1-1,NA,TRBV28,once,CASSYMEAFF,TGTGCCAGCAGTTATATGGAAGCTTTCTTT
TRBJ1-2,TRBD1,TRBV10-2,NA,CASSIPGQGAGGYTF,TGCGCCAGCAGTATTCCGGGACAGGGGGCCGGCGGCTACACCTTC
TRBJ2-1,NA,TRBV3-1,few,CASSHFPLQYNEQFF,TGTGCCAGCAGCCATTTTCCCCTACAATACAATGAGCAGTTCTTC
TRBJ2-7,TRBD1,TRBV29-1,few,CSVGAGQGADEQYF,TGCAGCGTTGGGGCCGGACAGGGGGCGGACGAGCAGTACTTC
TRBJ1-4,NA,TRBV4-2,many,CASSQGNLLKLFF,TGTGCCAGCAGCCAAGGGAACCTCCTGAAACTGTTTTTT
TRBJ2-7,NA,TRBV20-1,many,CSANNAEEQYF,TGCAGTGCTAATAACGCGGAGGAGCAGTACTTC
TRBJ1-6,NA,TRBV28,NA,CASVGADGYNSPLHF,TGTGCCAGCGTAGGGGCGGATGGCTATAATTCACCCCTCCACTTT